This T cell receptor beta chain emerged from a study of blood T cell repertoires in COVID-19. Overall study context: Italy, Spain and the United States were the sources of the convalescent and acute COVID-19 samples. From T cells, B-cell-depleted T cells, or PBMCs came the material, which was cDNA or gDNA.

Trimming removed 4 bases at V and 2 bases at J, with 8 bases between. CDR3 length equals 13 residues. The germline V gene has CDR1 SGHKS and CDR2 YYEKEE (reference sequence). It was during active infection that Seattle patients were enrolled and then longitudinally followed. As handled by the study authors: Amplification with reference gene primers provided the estimates of nucleated cell counts. Sequenced by immunoSEQ multiplex PCR; TCRdb stores in-frame clones only, minus some. V, J and clone size are those of that table, while D and trimming were read from the DNA. The repertoire has approximately 79,000 clones, 80% of them found once; the top ten carry around 13%.

This TCR was sampled from a man aged 50-59 years with COVID-19, enrolled during active disease. J is TRBJ2-3 and V is TRBV5-5; the D is unclear. The sequenced material came from peripheral blood. The DNA for the CDR3 is TGTGCCAGCAGCCCCTCTTTCACAGATACGCAGTATTTT. The encoded protein is CASSPSFTDTQYF.